The entry below describes one T cell receptor beta chain. TCRdb's table, derived via immunoSEQ multiplex PCR, lists solely in-frame clones and lacks some. Among 60,000 to 65,000 clones listed, 65% to 90% were seen once. This sample stems from a study of control samples from healthy donors and cancer patients. Looked up from germline, CDR1 is SGHTA and CDR2 is FQGNSA. The V and J ends lost 0 bases and 4 bases respectively, with 12 bases between them. CDR3 size: 15 residues. This receptor was taken from a man aged 35 to 55 in good health. This chain joins TRBV7-2 and TRBJ1-1; a weak D match, TRBD1 (6 bases). The material sequenced was blood. CDR3 in amino acids: CASSLAGAFGTEAFF. The CDR3 nucleotides are TGTGCCAGCAGCTTAGCGGGGGCCTTCGGCACTGAAGCTTTCTTT.